What follows are 5 T cell receptor beta chains derived from one specimen sequenced in a study of cytomegalovirus exposure and HLA in healthy donors. The PCR was carried out with 60 Vbeta primers and 13 Jbeta primers. Profiled with immunoSEQ multiplex PCR; TCRdb holds only in-frame clones, not every one. The table has some 130,000 clones, 60% to 75% seen once. Input material: PBMCs. The receptors come from a human donor in good health.

V gene TRBV18 combines with J gene TRBJ1-6; D gene ambiguous. The V and J ends lost 3 bases and 14 bases respectively, with 17 bases between them. Germline loops: CDR1 KGHSH, CDR2 LQKENI. CDR3 length equals 14 residues. DNA of the CDR3: TGTGCCAGCTCACCCCTCGACTCCAAGGCGGCCCTCCACTTT. Its protein is CASSPLDSKAALHF.

This clone was seen only a few times. The chain combines TRBV4-1 with TRBJ2-1; 10 nucleotides align to TRBD2. The CDR3 has 19 residues. The V segment lost 0 bases and the J segment 14 bases; nucleotides outside the gene matches: 22. The germline V gene has CDR1 MGHRA and CDR2 YSYEKL. Written as DNA, the CDR3 is TGCGCCAGCAGCCAAGATTGGAGTCGAGCTAGCGGGAGTGAGAGGCCGGAGTTCTTC. This sequence encodes CASSQDWSRASGSERPEFF.

V usage is TRBV11-2 and J usage is TRBJ2-1; D not resolved. Between the trimmed V and J ends, which lost 5 bases and 10 bases, there was a span of 9 bases. The CDR3 loop spans 11 amino acids. Germline CDR1 is SGHAT and CDR2 is FQNNGV. Written as DNA, the CDR3 is TGTGCCAGCAGCATCAAGCCAGAGCAGTTCTTC. Its translation is CASSIKPEQFF.

This clone appeared a few times. This chain uses TRBV4-1 with TRBJ2-3, with D hard to call. CDR1 MGHRA and CDR2 YSYEKL come from the germline V gene. CDR3 size: 13 residues. The ends were cut back, 2 bases at V and 8 bases at J, with 11 bases in the middle. CDR3 DNA: TGCGCCAGCAGCCAAACCCAGAGAGGTACGCAGTATTTT. Residues: CASSQTQRGTQYF.

This chain uses TRBV7-9 with TRBJ2-7; D is unclear. Trimming cost V 3 bases and J 1 base, with 4 bases left between them. This CDR3 is built from 12 residues. Germline CDR1 SEHNR, CDR2 FQNEAQ (reference sequence). CDR3 nucleotides: TGTGCCAGCAGCTTCACTTCCTACGAGCAGTACTTC. As protein: CASSFTSYEQYF.